The clone carrying this T cell receptor beta chain showed up just a few times. The antigen remains undetermined. Per the study methods: Each donor had about 100,000 to nearly 500,000 clonotypes. TCRdb independently ran MiXCR on the 5' RACE reads; one entry per CDR3 protein. TCRdb assigned the V and J calls; the authors' analysis was not used. The sample has hundreds of thousands of distinct CDR3 sequences; about 28% are singletons. This specimen belongs to a study of identical twins' blood T cells. Study conclusions and caveats: Top TCRbeta clonotypes were shared more with twin than unrelated donors.

There are 18 residues in the CDR3. Germline lookup yields CDR1 MNHNS and CDR2 SASEGT. Losses at the gene ends were 2 bases for V and 4 bases for J; bases not matched to a gene: 12. V usage is TRBV6-1 and J usage is TRBJ2-3; 10 bases are a match to TRBD2. The clonotype comes from a woman aged 18-50 years in good health. Material for sequencing was PBMCs. The CDR3 DNA reads TGTGCCAGCAGTGAATTGCCTAGCGGGAGTTCCTTGGCAGATACGCAGTATTTT. This sequence encodes CASSELPSGSSLADTQYF.